This note documents a single T cell receptor beta chain sequence. The assay was immunoSEQ multiplex PCR, and TCRdb's table has in-frame clones only and misses some. The table lists around 45,000 clones, approximately 90% of them singletons, with approximately 0.73% in the top ten. This entry is derived from a study of T cell changes during pregnancy in multiple sclerosis. J lost 0 bases, V lost 11 bases, and 13 bases had no gene match. Germline assignment: CDR1 SNHLY and CDR2 FYNNEI. The CDR3 covers 15 residues. The material was CD4+ T cells from peripheral blood mononuclear cells, obtained before pregnancy. The chain carries TRBV2 and TRBJ2-7, with 7 nucleotides matching TRBD1. The receptor's source is a female donor with multiple sclerosis, enrolled in a pregnancy study. CDR3 nucleotides: TGTGCCGGCCGACAGGGCAAACTAAGCTCCTACGAGCAGTACTTC. It encodes CAGRQGKLSSYEQYF.